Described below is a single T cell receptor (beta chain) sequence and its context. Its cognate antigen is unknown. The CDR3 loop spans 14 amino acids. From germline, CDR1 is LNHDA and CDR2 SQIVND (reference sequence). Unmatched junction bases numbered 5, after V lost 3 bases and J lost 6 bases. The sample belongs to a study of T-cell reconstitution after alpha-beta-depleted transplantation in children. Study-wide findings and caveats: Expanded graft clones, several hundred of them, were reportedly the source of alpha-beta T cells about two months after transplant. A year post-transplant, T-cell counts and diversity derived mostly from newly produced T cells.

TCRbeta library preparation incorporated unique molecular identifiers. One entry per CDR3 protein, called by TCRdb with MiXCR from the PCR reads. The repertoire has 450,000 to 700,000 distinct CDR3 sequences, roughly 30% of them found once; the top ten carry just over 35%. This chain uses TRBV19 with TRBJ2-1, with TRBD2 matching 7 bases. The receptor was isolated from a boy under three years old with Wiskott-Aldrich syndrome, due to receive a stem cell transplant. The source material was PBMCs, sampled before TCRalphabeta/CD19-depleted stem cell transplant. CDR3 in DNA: TGTGCCAGTAGTATGAGGAGCGGGACCAATGAGCAGTTCTTC. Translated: CASSMRSGTNEQFF.